These T cell receptor beta chains were read from a single sample in a study of blood T cell repertoires in COVID-19. Generated by immunoSEQ multiplex PCR, the TCRdb table keeps only in-frame clones and is missing some. The data contain 150,000 to 200,000 clones, 87% of them singletons. The sequencing input was PBMCs or T cells enriched from blood (not recorded which). All receptors derive from a woman aged 30 to 39 who had recovered from COVID-19. The CDR3 runs from the conserved cysteine through the conserved F or W. Each record gives: D gene, V gene, CDR3 length, clone size, J gene, CDR3 DNA, CDR3 protein. D genes are given only for firm matches. Clone size appears in some rows only: once, few, many, or a class for an expanded clone.

d_call: -; v_call: TRBV5-6; cdr3_length: 16; clone_size: -; j_call: TRBJ1-6; cdr3_nt: TGTGCCAGCAGCTCCGATGGGGAGGGATATAATTCACCCCTCCACTTT; cdr3_aa: CASSSDGEGYNSPLHF
d_call: -; v_call: TRBV5-1; cdr3_length: 13; clone_size: -; j_call: TRBJ1-3; cdr3_nt: TGCGCCAGCAGAGAGAACTCTGGAAACACCATATATTTT; cdr3_aa: CASRENSGNTIYF
d_call: TRBD1; v_call: TRBV30; cdr3_length: 14; clone_size: few; j_call: TRBJ1-2; cdr3_nt: TGTGCCTTTTCCGGGACAGAAGGTCCCTATGGCTACACCTTC; cdr3_aa: CAFSGTEGPYGYTF
d_call: -; v_call: TRBV12-5; cdr3_length: 15; clone_size: -; j_call: TRBJ2-3; cdr3_nt: TGTGCTAGTGGTTTGGTACAGGACAGCACAGATACGCAGTATTTT; cdr3_aa: CASGLVQDSTDTQYF
d_call: -; v_call: TRBV6-5; cdr3_length: 12; clone_size: -; j_call: TRBJ1-1; cdr3_nt: TGTGCCAGCAGTTACGGGAGCACTGAAGCTTTCTTT; cdr3_aa: CASSYGSTEAFF
d_call: -; v_call: TRBV5-6; cdr3_length: 14; clone_size: -; j_call: TRBJ1-1; cdr3_nt: TGTGCCAGCAGCTTGCAGCGAATGAACACTGAAGCTTTCTTT; cdr3_aa: CASSLQRMNTEAFF
d_call: TRBD2; v_call: TRBV3-1/TRBV3-2; cdr3_length: 15; clone_size: -; j_call: TRBJ2-1; cdr3_nt: TGTGCCAGCAGCCAAGGATTAGCGGGTTACAATGAGCAGTTCTTC; cdr3_aa: CASSQGLAGYNEQFF
d_call: -; v_call: TRBV4-3; cdr3_length: 18; clone_size: -; j_call: TRBJ1-3; cdr3_nt: TGCGCCAGCAGCCAAGATCCTTCGGGGAGACTCGCTGGAAACACCATATATTTT; cdr3_aa: CASSQDPSGRLAGNTIYF
d_call: -; v_call: TRBV13; cdr3_length: 13; clone_size: -; j_call: TRBJ1-2; cdr3_nt: TGTGCCAGCAGCTTACAGGTTAACTATGGCTACACCTTC; cdr3_aa: CASSLQVNYGYTF
d_call: -; v_call: TRBV30; cdr3_length: 16; clone_size: -; j_call: TRBJ2-2; cdr3_nt: TGTGCCTGGAGACGAGGGGGTATCGCGAACACCGGGGAGCTGTTTTTT; cdr3_aa: CAWRRGGIANTGELFF
d_call: TRBD1; v_call: TRBV27; cdr3_length: 14; clone_size: -; j_call: TRBJ1-5; cdr3_nt: TGTGCCAGCAGTATCACAGGGGGCAATCAGCCCCAGCATTTT; cdr3_aa: CASSITGGNQPQHF
d_call: TRBD2; v_call: TRBV5-4; cdr3_length: 16; clone_size: -; j_call: TRBJ2-1; cdr3_nt: TGTGCCAGCAGCGTGCCTACTAGCGGGAGGTGGAATGAGCAGTTCTTC; cdr3_aa: CASSVPTSGRWNEQFF
d_call: TRBD2; v_call: TRBV10-1; cdr3_length: 19; clone_size: -; j_call: TRBJ2-1; cdr3_nt: TGCGCCAGCAGTGAGACCGGGACTAGACCATTGAGCTCCTACAATGAGCAGTTCTTC; cdr3_aa: CASSETGTRPLSSYNEQFF
d_call: TRBD2; v_call: TRBV6-1; cdr3_length: 16; clone_size: -; j_call: TRBJ2-1; cdr3_nt: TGTGCCAGCAGTGAAGCGACGGGACTAGAGGTCAATGAGCAGTTCTTC; cdr3_aa: CASSEATGLEVNEQFF
d_call: -; v_call: TRBV27; cdr3_length: 11; clone_size: once; j_call: TRBJ2-5; cdr3_nt: TGTGCCAGCAGTTCCCGAGAGACCCAGTACTTC; cdr3_aa: CASSSRETQYF
d_call: -; v_call: TRBV5-4; cdr3_length: 14; clone_size: -; j_call: TRBJ2-4; cdr3_nt: TGTGCCAGCAGCTTGGGACTAGATCCGAACATTCAGTACTTC; cdr3_aa: CASSLGLDPNIQYF
d_call: TRBD2; v_call: TRBV13; cdr3_length: 15; clone_size: many; j_call: TRBJ2-7; cdr3_nt: TGTGCCAGCAGCATTCCGACTAGCGGGGTTTACGAGCAGTACTTC; cdr3_aa: CASSIPTSGVYEQYF
d_call: -; v_call: TRBV5-4; cdr3_length: 15; clone_size: -; j_call: TRBJ1-2; cdr3_nt: TGTGCCAGCAGCCTAAAGGGAGGGGACCTCTATGGCTACACCTTC; cdr3_aa: CASSLKGGDLYGYTF
d_call: -; v_call: TRBV4-3; cdr3_length: 15; clone_size: -; j_call: TRBJ2-7; cdr3_nt: TGCGCCAGCAGCCAAGATCTCCAGGGCGACTACGAGCAGTACTTC; cdr3_aa: CASSQDLQGDYEQYF
d_call: TRBD2; v_call: TRBV7-2; cdr3_length: 14; clone_size: -; j_call: TRBJ2-3; cdr3_nt: TGTGCCAGCAGCTTAGGCGGGAGGATGGATACGCAGTATTTT; cdr3_aa: CASSLGGRMDTQYF
d_call: -; v_call: TRBV10-3; cdr3_length: 13; clone_size: -; j_call: TRBJ2-7; cdr3_nt: TGTGCCACCGCGAGCCAGGGATCCTACGAGCAGTACTTC; cdr3_aa: CATASQGSYEQYF
d_call: TRBD1; v_call: TRBV6-2/TRBV6-3; cdr3_length: 14; clone_size: -; j_call: TRBJ2-5; cdr3_nt: TGTGCCAGCAGTCCCGGACAGGGGCAAGAGACCCAGTACTTC; cdr3_aa: CASSPGQGQETQYF
d_call: TRBD1; v_call: TRBV30; cdr3_length: 17; clone_size: few; j_call: TRBJ2-1; cdr3_nt: TGTGCCTGGAGTGACCATCGGACAGGGCTCACTGTGAATGAGCAGTTCTTC; cdr3_aa: CAWSDHRTGLTVNEQFF
d_call: TRBD2; v_call: TRBV24-1; cdr3_length: 17; clone_size: -; j_call: TRBJ2-5; cdr3_nt: TGTGCCACCAGTGATTTTGAGACTAGCGGGAGTTACGAGACCCAGTACTTC; cdr3_aa: CATSDFETSGSYETQYF
d_call: -; v_call: TRBV29-1; cdr3_length: 12; clone_size: -; j_call: TRBJ1-2; cdr3_nt: TGCAGCGTTGAAGATGGCAGAGGAGGCTACACCTTC; cdr3_aa: CSVEDGRGGYTF
d_call: TRBD1; v_call: TRBV20-1; cdr3_length: 15; clone_size: once; j_call: TRBJ1-1; cdr3_nt: TGCAGTGCTAGTGGGGGGAACAGGGGAGTAACTGAAGCTTTCTTT; cdr3_aa: CSASGGNRGVTEAFF
d_call: TRBD1; v_call: TRBV13; cdr3_length: 16; clone_size: few; j_call: TRBJ2-1; cdr3_nt: TGTGCCAGCAGCCCACCGCCGGGACAGGGGAACAATGAGCAGTTCTTC; cdr3_aa: CASSPPPGQGNNEQFF
d_call: TRBD2; v_call: TRBV7-2; cdr3_length: 15; clone_size: -; j_call: TRBJ2-4; cdr3_nt: TGTGCCAGCAGCGTAGCGGGGGGGCGGGGAAACATTCAGTACTTC; cdr3_aa: CASSVAGGRGNIQYF
d_call: TRBD2; v_call: TRBV6-4; cdr3_length: 18; clone_size: -; j_call: TRBJ2-3; cdr3_nt: TGTGCCAGCAGTCCGACTAGCGGGGGGGCTAGAAGCACAGATACGCAGTATTTT; cdr3_aa: CASSPTSGGARSTDTQYF
d_call: TRBD1; v_call: TRBV5-4; cdr3_length: 14; clone_size: -; j_call: TRBJ2-7; cdr3_nt: TGTGCCAGCAAGAACGGGACAGGGTTTTACGAGCAGTACTTC; cdr3_aa: CASKNGTGFYEQYF
d_call: -; v_call: TRBV6-5; cdr3_length: 14; clone_size: -; j_call: TRBJ2-7; cdr3_nt: TGTGCCAGCACCCCTTTTATTAGCTCCTACGAGCAGTACTTC; cdr3_aa: CASTPFISSYEQYF
d_call: -; v_call: TRBV11-3; cdr3_length: 11; clone_size: -; j_call: TRBJ1-1; cdr3_nt: TGTGCCAGCAGCCTAGATCGGGGAGCTTTCTTT; cdr3_aa: CASSLDRGAFF
d_call: TRBD1; v_call: TRBV10-3; cdr3_length: 17; clone_size: -; j_call: TRBJ1-6; cdr3_nt: TGTGCCATCAGTGAGATTGTGGCAGGGGGCAGAAATTCACCCCTCCACTTT; cdr3_aa: CAISEIVAGGRNSPLHF
d_call: TRBD1; v_call: TRBV7-9; cdr3_length: 17; clone_size: -; j_call: TRBJ2-7; cdr3_nt: TGTGCCAGCAGCACAACCTCGGGACAGGGGTTCTCCTACGAGCAGTACTTC; cdr3_aa: CASSTTSGQGFSYEQYF
d_call: -; v_call: TRBV6-1; cdr3_length: 13; clone_size: -; j_call: TRBJ1-5; cdr3_nt: TGTGCCAGCAGTGACAGAACAAATCAGCCCCAGCATTTT; cdr3_aa: CASSDRTNQPQHF
d_call: TRBD1; v_call: TRBV5-1; cdr3_length: 13; clone_size: -; j_call: TRBJ1-1; cdr3_nt: TGCGCCAGCAGCCCGACAGGGTTCGCTGAAGCTTTCTTT; cdr3_aa: CASSPTGFAEAFF
d_call: -; v_call: TRBV7-3; cdr3_length: 15; clone_size: -; j_call: TRBJ2-6; cdr3_nt: TGTGCCAGTGACCCAGGGATCTCTGGGGCCAACGTCCTGACTTTC; cdr3_aa: CASDPGISGANVLTF
d_call: TRBD1; v_call: TRBV15; cdr3_length: 15; clone_size: few; j_call: TRBJ2-3; cdr3_nt: TGTGCCACCAGCGGACAGGGGAGGTTTACAGATACGCAGTATTTT; cdr3_aa: CATSGQGRFTDTQYF
d_call: -; v_call: TRBV20-1; cdr3_length: 14; clone_size: -; j_call: TRBJ1-1; cdr3_nt: TGCAGTGCTAGTGACCCCATAAGAGCCACTGAAGCTTTCTTT; cdr3_aa: CSASDPIRATEAFF
d_call: -; v_call: TRBV7-2; cdr3_length: 15; clone_size: once; j_call: TRBJ1-6; cdr3_nt: TGTGCCAGCAGCTTAGGGCAGGCGAGTCATTCACCCCTCCACTTT; cdr3_aa: CASSLGQASHSPLHF
d_call: -; v_call: TRBV18; cdr3_length: 15; clone_size: -; j_call: TRBJ1-6; cdr3_nt: TGTGCCAGCTCGCGGAACAGGGACGACAATTCACCCCTCCACTTT; cdr3_aa: CASSRNRDDNSPLHF
d_call: TRBD1; v_call: TRBV6-1; cdr3_length: 17; clone_size: -; j_call: TRBJ1-2; cdr3_nt: TGTGCCAGCAGTGAAGCGGTACCGGGGGACAGCCCCTATGGCTACACCTTC; cdr3_aa: CASSEAVPGDSPYGYTF
d_call: -; v_call: TRBV21-1; cdr3_length: 16; clone_size: -; j_call: TRBJ1-1; cdr3_nt: TGTGCCAGCAGGCACCGGGGGGGAATCATGAACACTGAAGCTTTCTTT; cdr3_aa: CASRHRGGIMNTEAFF
d_call: -; v_call: TRBV3-1/TRBV3-2; cdr3_length: 18; clone_size: once; j_call: TRBJ1-2; cdr3_nt: TGTGCCAGCAGCCAAGATTGGAGGGCACGTGGAAGAAGCTATGGCTACACCTTC; cdr3_aa: CASSQDWRARGRSYGYTF
d_call: TRBD2; v_call: TRBV27; cdr3_length: 16; clone_size: -; j_call: TRBJ2-1; cdr3_nt: TGTGCCAGCAGTTCACTAGGACTAGCGGGAGATAATGAGCAGTTCTTC; cdr3_aa: CASSSLGLAGDNEQFF
d_call: TRBD1; v_call: TRBV7-2; cdr3_length: 16; clone_size: -; j_call: TRBJ2-5; cdr3_nt: TGTGCCAGCAGCTTAGGTCCCACAGGGGGCGCGGAGACCCAGTACTTC; cdr3_aa: CASSLGPTGGAETQYF
d_call: TRBD1; v_call: TRBV29-1; cdr3_length: 14; clone_size: -; j_call: TRBJ2-1; cdr3_nt: TGCAGCGCCCGAAGGGACAGATCTTACAATGAGCAGTTCTTC; cdr3_aa: CSARRDRSYNEQFF
d_call: -; v_call: TRBV10-3; cdr3_length: 13; clone_size: few; j_call: TRBJ1-3; cdr3_nt: TGTGCCACCGCAGATGGCTCTGGAAACACCATATATTTT; cdr3_aa: CATADGSGNTIYF
d_call: TRBD1; v_call: TRBV19; cdr3_length: 15; clone_size: -; j_call: TRBJ1-5; cdr3_nt: TGTGCCAGTAGTCTCGGACAGGGTGGAAATCAGCCCCAGCATTTT; cdr3_aa: CASSLGQGGNQPQHF
d_call: TRBD1; v_call: TRBV11-3; cdr3_length: 15; clone_size: -; j_call: TRBJ2-2; cdr3_nt: TGTGCCAGCAGCTTAGAGGGACAGATAGCCGGGGAGCTGTTTTTT; cdr3_aa: CASSLEGQIAGELFF
d_call: TRBD1; v_call: TRBV9; cdr3_length: 15; clone_size: -; j_call: TRBJ2-7; cdr3_nt: TGTGCCAGCAGCGTAGGGGGACAGGGGAAGTACGAGCAGTACTTC; cdr3_aa: CASSVGGQGKYEQYF
d_call: TRBD1; v_call: TRBV30; cdr3_length: 16; clone_size: once; j_call: TRBJ1-6; cdr3_nt: TGTGCCTGGAAGTCAGATCCGACAGGGAACAATTCACCCCTCCACTTT; cdr3_aa: CAWKSDPTGNNSPLHF
d_call: TRBD2; v_call: TRBV4-3; cdr3_length: 14; clone_size: -; j_call: TRBJ2-3; cdr3_nt: TGCGCCAGCAGCCAAGCGATAGCGGGAGATACGCAGTATTTT; cdr3_aa: CASSQAIAGDTQYF
d_call: -; v_call: TRBV19; cdr3_length: 13; clone_size: -; j_call: TRBJ1-2; cdr3_nt: TGTGCCAGTAAAATCCCAGGGGACTATGGCTACACCTTC; cdr3_aa: CASKIPGDYGYTF
d_call: -; v_call: TRBV6-6; cdr3_length: 12; clone_size: -; j_call: TRBJ1-1; cdr3_nt: TGTGCCAGCAGTTCCCGAATGAGTGAAGCTTTCTTT; cdr3_aa: CASSSRMSEAFF
d_call: -; v_call: TRBV20-1; cdr3_length: 15; clone_size: -; j_call: TRBJ1-6; cdr3_nt: TGCAGTGCTAGTCTCGACAGCTCCTATAATTCACCCCTCCACTTT; cdr3_aa: CSASLDSSYNSPLHF
d_call: -; v_call: TRBV7-9; cdr3_length: 15; clone_size: -; j_call: TRBJ1-3; cdr3_nt: TGTGCCAGCAGCTTAGCGGCAGGGACTGGAAACACCATATATTTT; cdr3_aa: CASSLAAGTGNTIYF
d_call: -; v_call: TRBV28; cdr3_length: 13; clone_size: -; j_call: TRBJ1-2; cdr3_nt: TGTGCCAGCAGTCAAATCGAGGGAGGCGGCTACACCTTC; cdr3_aa: CASSQIEGGGYTF
d_call: TRBD2; v_call: TRBV7-3; cdr3_length: 14; clone_size: -; j_call: TRBJ2-1; cdr3_nt: TGTGCCAGCAGCCCTAGCGGGGGGGGCAATGAGCAGTTCTTC; cdr3_aa: CASSPSGGGNEQFF